These 17 T cell receptor beta chains came from one sample sequenced in a study of T-cell memory formation after mild COVID-19. TCRdb fed the 5' RACE reads into MiXCR, producing one record per CDR3 protein. The sample holds 150,000 or so distinct CDR3 sequences, around 15% seen once. Sequencing used PBMCs or a T cell subset sorted from them (not recorded which). These receptors were taken from an adult woman who had mild COVID-19 (a few samples of this study predate the infection). Cell type and time point are not known.

Only a few counts were recorded for this clonotype. The rearrangement uses TRBV9 and TRBJ2-1; D gene ambiguous. Germline CDR1 is SGDLS and CDR2 is YYNGEE. This CDR3 contains 14 residues. V dropped 0 bases and J dropped 7 bases, with 11 bases sitting between them. CDR3 DNA: TGTGCCAGCAGCGTAGGGCCAGGTCGGAATGAGCAGTTCTTC. Protein: CASSVGPGRNEQFF. Full variable domain (rest looked up from reference TRBV9 and TRBJ2-1): DSGVTQTPKHLITATGQRVTLRCSPRSGDLSVYWYQQSLDQGLQFLIQYYNGEERAKGNILERFSAQQFPDLHSELNLSSLELGDSALYFCASSVGPGRNEQFFGPGTRLTVL.

Notes on this clonotype: The junction does not match germline at one end; this may be a read error. The rearrangement joins TRBV5-1 to TRBJ2-2; 8 nucleotides align to TRBD1. The germline gives CDR1 SGHRS, CDR2 YFSETQ. CDR3 length equals 15 residues. CDR3 sequence (DNA): TGCGCCAGCAGACCCCAGGGGGCTGGGGCCGGGGAGCTGATTTTT. Amino acids: CASRPQGAGAGELIF.

The chain recombines TRBV4-3 with TRBJ1-1; D is unresolved. The CDR3 spans 14 residues. Germline V gene lookup returns CDR1 LGHNA and CDR2 YSLEER. The ends were cut back, 1 base at V and 1 base at J, with 7 bases in the middle. CDR3 residues: CASSQVRGNTEAFF. The CDR3 region has the DNA TGCGCCAGCAGCCAAGTCCGAGGGAACACTGAAGCTTTCTTT.

This clonotype came up a few times. CDR3 DNA: TGCGCCAGCAGCTTGGAACAGGGGTACGAGCAGTACTTC. It specifies CASSLEQGYEQYF. V is TRBV5-1 and J is TRBJ2-7; 7 bases fit TRBD1. Germline trimming cut 0 bases from V and 4 bases from J; bases unmatched to any gene: 1. Germline values: CDR1 SGHRS, CDR2 YFSETQ. The CDR3 covers 13 residues.

This clonotype was picked up a small number of times. This sequence joins TRBV30 and TRBJ2-7; TRBD1 is a possible D gene (6 bases). CDR1 and CDR2 from the germline V gene are GTSNPN and SVGIG (reference sequence). The CDR3 is 14 residues long. Trimming took 0 bases from V and 6 from J, leaving 15 bases between them. The CDR3 DNA reads as TGTGCCTGGAGTGTACAGGCAGGGGTGGGCGAGCAGTACTTC. As protein: CAWSVQAGVGEQYF.

The V gene is TRBV10-3, the J gene TRBJ1-5, with D possibly TRBD1 on 5 matching bases. V shed 2 bases and J shed 1 base, with 9 bases lying between them. The CDR3 runs 15 residues. Germline V gene sequence: CDR1 ENHRY, CDR2 SYGVKD. The CDR3 DNA sequence: TGTGCCATCAGTGAGGGGGGGACCAGCAATCAGCCCCAGCATTTT. As protein: CAISEGGTSNQPQHF.

There are a few counts of this clonotype. This chain's CDR3 is CASSLDPTDTQYF. For the CDR3, the DNA is TGCGCCAGCAGCTTGGACCCCACAGATACGCAGTATTTT. The chain employs TRBV5-1 and TRBJ2-3; D is uncertain. Germline-derived CDR1 and CDR2 are SGHRS and YFSETQ. CDR3 size: 13 residues. The V end lost 0 bases, the J end lost 2 bases, and 4 bases lay between the germline ends.

This clonotype was observed a few times. One junction end disagrees with the germline gene, perhaps due to a read error. The chain combines TRBV11-2 with TRBJ2-1, with 9 bases identical to TRBD2. CDR1 is SGHAT, CDR2 FQNNGV, per germline. This CDR3 is built from 19 residues. This CDR3 reads CAGLPLRREGLNSYTEQFF. The DNA for the CDR3 is TGTGCCGGCCTCCCCCTGCGGCGGGAGGGCCTCAACTCCTACACTGAGCAGTTCTTC.

In this sample, this clonotype turned up a few times. This chain joins TRBV5-1 and TRBJ2-2; D is uncertain. The CDR3 has 13 amino acids. V was pared by 0 bases and J by 8 bases, with 8 bases between. Germline CDR1 and CDR2: SGHRS and YFSETQ. CDR3 nucleotides: TGCGCCAGCAGCTTGGCCTGGCGAGGGGAGCTGTTTTTT. Its translation is CASSLAWRGELFF. Full variable domain (remainder filled in from reference TRBV5-1 and TRBJ2-2): KAGVTQTPRYLIKTRGQQVTLSCSPISGHRSVSWYQQTPGQGLQFLFEYFSETQRNKGNFPGRFSGRQFSNSRSEMNVSTLELGDSALYLCASSLAWRGELFFGEGSRLTVL.

The gene calls are TRBV4-1 and TRBJ2-1, with 10 positions matching TRBD1. Germline V CDR1 and CDR2: MGHRA, YSYEKL. Trimming took 6 bases from V and 0 from J; bases not matched to a gene: 2. The length of the CDR3 is 15 residues. CDR3 region: CASSGQGGSYNEQFF. CDR3 in DNA: TGCGCCAGCAGTGGACAGGGGGGCTCCTACAATGAGCAGTTCTTC.

In its sample, this clonotype was seen a few times. Germline is not matched at one junction end, which may reflect a read error. The rearrangement uses TRBV2 and TRBJ1-1; no definite D call. The CDR3 totals 13 residues. Germline values: CDR1 SNHLY, CDR2 FYNNEI. This chain's CDR3 is CASPDIMNAEAFF. The CDR3 bases are TGTGCCAGCCCAGATATTATGAACGCTGAAGCTTTCTTT.

Worth noting for this clonotype: A much bigger clone sits one base away, suggesting this may be a read error. The chain combines TRBV5-1 with TRBJ2-5; D gene unclear. Germline-derived CDR1 and CDR2 are SGHRS and YFSETQ. V lost 5 bases to trimming and J lost 1 base, with 18 bases between them. The CDR3 spans 16 residues. The CDR3 bases are TGCGCCAGCAGACCGGGCAAGTCCTCACCCCAAGAGACCCAGTACTTC. Protein sequence: CASRPGKSSPQETQYF.

This clonotype has more than one count but fewer than ten. The chain employs TRBV15 and TRBJ1-2; the D is unclear. The CDR3 consists of 15 residues. Germline CDR1 and CDR2: LNHNV and YYDKDF (reference sequence). Trimming left V 0 bases short and J 4 bases short, with 12 bases between. The CDR3 coding sequence is TGTGCCACCAGCAGAGAACGGGAACTAACCTATGGCTACACCTTC. It yields the protein CATSRERELTYGYTF.

The chain is built from TRBV3-1 and TRBJ2-7; TRBD1 matches at 7 bases. The CDR3 is 12 amino acids. With 5 bases clipped from V and 7 bases from J, the junction kept 5 bases outside the gene matches. CDR1 is LGHDT and CDR2 is YNNKEL in the germline V gene (reference sequence). The CDR3 DNA reads as TGTGCCAGCAGCTGGGACAGAACGGAGCAGTACTTC. Translated: CASSWDRTEQYF.

This clonotype occurred a few times. The gene calls are TRBV5-5 and TRBJ2-3, with D unclear. Trimming cost V 1 base and J 0 bases, with 3 bases left between them. The CDR3 loop spans 13 amino acids. Germline values: CDR1 SGHKS, CDR2 YYEKEE (reference sequence). The CDR3 loop is CASSLRSTDTQYF. The DNA for the CDR3 is TGTGCCAGCAGCTTGAGGAGCACAGATACGCAGTATTTT.

This clonotype came up many times. This chain connects TRBV20-1 to TRBJ1-6; possibly TRBD1 for D (5 bases). This CDR3 spans 16 amino acids. Between the trimmed V and J ends, which lost 4 bases and 10 bases, there was a span of 23 bases. Germline V gene sequence: CDR1 DFQATT, CDR2 SNEGSKA (reference sequence). CDR3 DNA sequence: TGCAGTGCTAACCCCTCTCGAGGGGCGAGGGGATCACCCCTCCACTTT. Protein product: CSANPSRGARGSPLHF.

CDR3 sequence: CASSQVGAVDTQYF. As DNA, the CDR3 is TGCGCCAGCAGCCAAGTGGGGGCCGTAGATACGCAGTATTTT. V usage is TRBV4-1 and J usage is TRBJ2-3, with a weak D call TRBD1 (6 bases). The germline V and J ends were trimmed by 1 base and 5 bases, with 10 bases remaining between them. Germline V gene lookup returns CDR1 MGHRA and CDR2 YSYEKL. The CDR3 spans 14 residues.